This entry concerns a single T cell receptor (beta chain). The CDR3 sequence is 13 residues long. Trimming took off 5 bases at V and 4 bases at J, with 13 bases between the two ends. Germline V CDR1 and CDR2: SGHRS, YFSETQ. This entry comes from a study of cytomegalovirus exposure and HLA in healthy donors. PCR used 60 Vbeta primers and 13 Jbeta primers. Assay used: immunoSEQ multiplex PCR; TCRdb lists only in-frame clones, some missing. Found here are about 180,000 clones, 82% of them singletons; the top ten hold more than 1.5%. J is TRBJ2-7 and V is TRBV5-1, with a tentative D call TRBD2 (5 bases). The material sequenced was PBMCs. The sequence was collected from a man in his forties or fifties in good health and CMV-seronegative. This CDR3 is CASRVSTGYEQYF. For the CDR3, the DNA is TGCGCCAGCAGGGTCTCCACGGGATACGAGCAGTACTTC.